This TCR beta chain was sequenced during a study of blood T cell repertoires in COVID-19. Study at large: Acute and convalescent COVID-19 samples came from the United States, Italy and Spain. PBMCs, B-cell-depleted T cells, or T cells provided the cDNA or gDNA that made up the material.

Germline V gives CDR1 SGHTA, CDR2 FQGTGA. The CDR3 extends over 12 amino acids. Trimming removed 8 bases from V and 2 bases from J, with 9 bases in between. Original methodology: Reference gene primers were amplified, and this amplification served to estimate nucleated cell counts. This table comes from immunoSEQ multiplex PCR, and its TCRdb copy is limited to in-frame clones, with some not included. That table supplies the V and J calls and clone size; D and trimming were determined from the DNA. The sample carries roughly 150,000 clones, roughly 88% recorded once. This clone was recorded once. Sequenced sample: peripheral blood. V is TRBV7-3 and J is TRBJ2-5; D is undetermined. The sequence was collected from a woman between 50 and 59 years old in a cohort sampled during active or convalescent COVID-19. The chain's CDR3 is CASGHPQETQYF. The CDR3 bases are TGTGCCAGCGGGCACCCGCAAGAGACCCAGTACTTC.